A selection of T cell receptor beta chains follows, all from one sample in a study of T cell repertoires in cytomegalovirus infection. Their antigens remain unidentified. TCRdb re-derived calls from the reads in MiXCR, one entry per CDR3 protein. The sample lists hundreds of thousands of distinct CDR3 sequences, 42% occurring once. Sequencing used cultured PBMCs, obtained from culture after CMV antigen stimulation. The receptors here all came from a human donor in good health (CMV status not recorded). Some clones in this sample may be carry-over from other donors' samples. Each CDR3 is given with its conserved first and last residue. Each record gives: J gene, D gene, V gene, clone size, CDR3 DNA, CDR3 protein. D genes are given only for firm matches. Only some rows state a clone size, as once, few, many or a class for expanded clones.

TRBJ2-1 NA TRBV5-4 NA TGTGCCAGCGAGTTGTATACGGACAATGAGCAGTTCTTC CASELYTDNEQFF
TRBJ2-1 TRBD1 TRBV27 once TGTGCCAGCAGATCACAGGGGTACAATGAGCAGTTCTTC CASRSQGYNEQFF
TRBJ2-7 TRBD1 TRBV7-9 few TGTGCCAGCAGCAAAACAGGGGACGAGCAGTACTTC CASSKTGDEQYF
TRBJ2-1 NA TRBV11-2 NA TGTGCCAGCAGCTCGGGGCGGGAATTCCATGAGCAGTTCTTC CASSSGREFHEQFF
TRBJ1-2 TRBD1 TRBV12-3/TRBV12-4 once TGTGCCAGCAGCCGCCTTACAGGGGTGGATGGCTACACCTTC CASSRLTGVDGYTF
TRBJ1-6 TRBD1 TRBV7-4 NA TGTGCCAGCAACAAAAACAGGGGCCCCTTTCACTCCTATAATTCACCCCTCCACTTT CASNKNRGPFHSYNSPLHF
TRBJ2-1 NA TRBV4-1 NA TGCGCCAGCAGCCCAACCGGGGTTACCAATGAGCAGTTCTTC CASSPTGVTNEQFF
TRBJ1-4 NA TRBV6-6 few TGTGCCAGCAGTTACTCTGGGAAACTGTTTTTT CASSYSGKLFF
TRBJ1-2 NA TRBV12-5 few TGTGCTAGTGGTTTACAGGGATCCTATGGCTACACCTTC CASGLQGSYGYTF
TRBJ2-7 TRBD1 TRBV7-2 NA TGTGCCAGCAGCTTCCGGGACAGGGGGCTTTTTTACGAGCAGTACTTC CASSFRDRGLFYEQYF
TRBJ2-5 TRBD2 TRBV2 many TGTGCCAGCATGGGAGGGGTCCGACTAGCGGGGGACCAAGAGACCCAGTACTTC CASMGGVRLAGDQETQYF
TRBJ2-3 TRBD2 TRBV7-2 NA TGTGCCAGCAGCTTAGTCGGCCTAGCGGACACAGATACGCAGTATTTT CASSLVGLADTDTQYF